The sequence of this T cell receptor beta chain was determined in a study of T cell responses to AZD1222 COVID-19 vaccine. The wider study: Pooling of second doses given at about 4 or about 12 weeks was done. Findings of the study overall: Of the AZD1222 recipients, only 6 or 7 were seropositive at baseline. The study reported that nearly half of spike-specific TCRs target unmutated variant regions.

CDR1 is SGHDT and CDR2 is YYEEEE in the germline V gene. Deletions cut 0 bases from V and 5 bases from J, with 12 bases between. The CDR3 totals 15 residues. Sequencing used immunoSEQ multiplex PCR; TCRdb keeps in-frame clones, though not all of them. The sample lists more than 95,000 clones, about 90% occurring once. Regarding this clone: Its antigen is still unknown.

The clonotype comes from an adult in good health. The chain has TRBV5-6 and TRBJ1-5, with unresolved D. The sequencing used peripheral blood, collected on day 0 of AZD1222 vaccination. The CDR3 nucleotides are TGTGCCAGCAGCTTGGTCAGGAATGCGGATCAGCCCCAGCATTTT. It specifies CASSLVRNADQPQHF.